Ten or more counts support the clone carrying this T cell receptor (beta chain). Construction of the TCRbeta library involved unique molecular identifiers. Each CDR3 protein is one row after TCRdb ran MiXCR on the PCR reads. The sample shows approximately 190,000 distinct CDR3 sequences, 6.3% of them seen only once. Germline CDR1 reads LGHDT; CDR2 reads YNNKEL (reference sequence). V gave up 0 bases and J gave up 5 bases; unmatched junction bases: 11. This CDR3 comprises 18 residues. This entry comes from a study of T-cell reconstitution after alpha-beta-depleted transplantation in children. This chain joins TRBV3-1 and TRBJ2-7; 12 nucleotides match TRBD2. The clonotype originates from a girl under three years old with combined immunodeficiency, due to receive a stem cell transplant. The material sequenced was PBMCs, taken before TCRalphabeta/CD19-depleted stem cell transplant. CDR3 sequence: CASSQDRSLAGGFDEQYF. The CDR3 nucleotides read TGTGCCAGCAGCCAAGATCGGTCCCTAGCGGGGGGGTTCGACGAGCAGTACTTC.